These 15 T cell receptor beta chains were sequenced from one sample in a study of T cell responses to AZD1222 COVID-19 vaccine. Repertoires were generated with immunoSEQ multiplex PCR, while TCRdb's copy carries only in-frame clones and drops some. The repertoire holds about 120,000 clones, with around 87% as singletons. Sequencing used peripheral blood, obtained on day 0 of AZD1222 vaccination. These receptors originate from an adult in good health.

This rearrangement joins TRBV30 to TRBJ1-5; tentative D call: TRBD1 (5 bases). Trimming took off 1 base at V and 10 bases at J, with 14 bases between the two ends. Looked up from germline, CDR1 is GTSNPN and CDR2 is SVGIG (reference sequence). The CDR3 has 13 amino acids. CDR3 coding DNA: TGTGCCTGGAGTGGACAGCAAGATCTTCCCCAGCATTTT. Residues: CAWSGQQDLPQHF. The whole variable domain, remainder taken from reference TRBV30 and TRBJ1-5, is SQTIHQWPATLVQPVGSPLSLECTVEGTSNPNLYWYRQAAGRGLQLLFYSVGIGQISSEVPQNLSASRPQDRQFILSSKKLLLSDSGFYLCAWSGQQDLPQHFGDGTRLSIL.

The CDR3 sequence: CASSSPPGTRNSYNEQFF. The CDR3 nucleotides read TGCGCCAGCAGCTCCCCTCCCGGGACTAGAAATTCCTACAATGAGCAGTTCTTC. The chain couples TRBV5-1 to TRBJ2-1; TRBD2 matches 8 bases. The trim removed 3 bases at V and 1 base at J, leaving 12 bases unmatched. This CDR3 comprises 18 residues. The germline V gene encodes CDR1 SGHRS and CDR2 YFSETQ.

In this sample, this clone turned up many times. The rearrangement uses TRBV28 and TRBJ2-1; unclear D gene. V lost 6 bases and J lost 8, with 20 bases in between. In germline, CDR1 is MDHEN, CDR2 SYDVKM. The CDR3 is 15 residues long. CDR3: CASSPVQAAFDEQFF. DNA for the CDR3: TGTGCCAGCAGCCCAGTGCAGGCCGCGTTCGATGAGCAGTTCTTC.

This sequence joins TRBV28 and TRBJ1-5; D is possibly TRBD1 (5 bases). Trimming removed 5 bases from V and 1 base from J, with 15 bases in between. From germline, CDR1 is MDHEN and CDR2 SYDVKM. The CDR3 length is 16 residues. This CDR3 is CASSPTGRGSNQPQHF. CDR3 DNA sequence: TGTGCCAGCAGTCCAACCGGTCGGGGGAGCAATCAGCCCCAGCATTTT. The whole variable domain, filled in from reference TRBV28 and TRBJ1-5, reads DVKVTQSSRYLVKRTGEKVFLECVQDMDHENMFWYRQDPGLGLRLIYFSYDVKMKEKGDIPEGYSVSREKKERFSLILESASTNQTSMYLCASSPTGRGSNQPQHFGDGTRLSIL.

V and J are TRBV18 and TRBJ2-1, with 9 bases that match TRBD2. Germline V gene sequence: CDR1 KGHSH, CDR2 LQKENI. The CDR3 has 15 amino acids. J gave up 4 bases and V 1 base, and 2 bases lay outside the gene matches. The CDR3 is CASSPLAGEYNEQFF. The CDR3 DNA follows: TGTGCCAGCTCACCACTAGCGGGAGAATACAATGAGCAGTTCTTC.

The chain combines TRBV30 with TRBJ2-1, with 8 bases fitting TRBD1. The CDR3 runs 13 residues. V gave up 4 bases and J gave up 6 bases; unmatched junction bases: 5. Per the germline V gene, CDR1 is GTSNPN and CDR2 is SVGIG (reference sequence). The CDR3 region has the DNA TGTGCCTGGATATGGGACAGGTCCAATGAGCAGTTCTTC. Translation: CAWIWDRSNEQFF.

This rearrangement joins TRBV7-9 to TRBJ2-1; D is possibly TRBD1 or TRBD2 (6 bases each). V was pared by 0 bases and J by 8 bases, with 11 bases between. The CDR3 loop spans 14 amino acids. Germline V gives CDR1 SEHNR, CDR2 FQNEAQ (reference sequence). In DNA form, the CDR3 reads TGTGCCAGCAGCTTAGCGATGGGGGGCGATGAGCAGTTCTTC. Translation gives CASSLAMGGDEQFF.

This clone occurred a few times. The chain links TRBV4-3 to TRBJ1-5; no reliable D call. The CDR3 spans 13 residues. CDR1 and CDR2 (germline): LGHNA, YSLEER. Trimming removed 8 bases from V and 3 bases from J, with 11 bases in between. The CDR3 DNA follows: TGCGCCAGCGCTCAGGCGTTCAATCAGCCCCAGCATTTT. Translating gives CASAQAFNQPQHF.

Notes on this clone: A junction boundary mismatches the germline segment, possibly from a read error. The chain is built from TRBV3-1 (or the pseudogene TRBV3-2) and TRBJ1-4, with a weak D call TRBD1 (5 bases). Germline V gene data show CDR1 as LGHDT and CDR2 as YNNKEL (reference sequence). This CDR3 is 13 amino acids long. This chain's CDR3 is CATSLAGGEKLFF. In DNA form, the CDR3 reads TGTGCCACCAGCTTAGCGGGGGGGGAAAAACTGTTTTTT.

The CDR3 bases are TGTGCCAGCAGCTTTACCGGGACTACGAATGAGCAGTTCTTC. It specifies CASSFTGTTNEQFF. The chain links TRBV7-9 to TRBJ2-1; 7 positions agree with TRBD2. The CDR3 has 14 residues. V lost 3 bases and J lost 7; bases outside the gene matches: 6. In germline, CDR1 is SEHNR, CDR2 FQNEAQ (reference sequence).

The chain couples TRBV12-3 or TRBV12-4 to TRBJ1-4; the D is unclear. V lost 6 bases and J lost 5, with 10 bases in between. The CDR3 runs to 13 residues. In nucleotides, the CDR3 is TGTGCCAGCAGCGGCTGGATCAATGAAAAACTGTTTTTT. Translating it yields CASSGWINEKLFF.

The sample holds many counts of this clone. CDR3 amino acids: CASSAGTAGRTEAFF. Here the CDR3 DNA reads TGCGCCAGCAGCGCCGGGACTGCAGGGAGGACTGAAGCTTTCTTT. This chain links TRBV10-2 with TRBJ1-1; D may be TRBD1 (5 bases). CDR1 and CDR2 from the germline V gene are WSHSY and SAAADI. The CDR3 is made up of 15 amino acids. The V end was cut by 6 bases, the J end by 5 bases, with 19 bases between.

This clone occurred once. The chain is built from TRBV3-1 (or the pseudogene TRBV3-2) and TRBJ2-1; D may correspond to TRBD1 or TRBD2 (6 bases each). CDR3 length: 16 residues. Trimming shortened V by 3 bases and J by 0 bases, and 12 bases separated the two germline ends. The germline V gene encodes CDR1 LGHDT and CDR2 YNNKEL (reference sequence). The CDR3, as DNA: TGTGCCAGCAGCCAGGGGGCGGGGAGCTCCTACAATGAGCAGTTCTTC. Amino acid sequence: CASSQGAGSSYNEQFF.

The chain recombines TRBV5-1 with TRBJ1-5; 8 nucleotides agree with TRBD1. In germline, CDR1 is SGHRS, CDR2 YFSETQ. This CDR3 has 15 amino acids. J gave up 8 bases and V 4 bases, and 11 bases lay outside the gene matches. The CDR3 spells CASSTGDRGDEPQHF. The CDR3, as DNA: TGCGCCAGCAGCACCGGCGACAGGGGAGACGAGCCCCAGCATTTT. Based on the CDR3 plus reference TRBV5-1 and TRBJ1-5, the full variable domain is KAGVTQTPRYLIKTRGQQVTLSCSPISGHRSVSWYQQTPGQGLQFLFEYFSETQRNKGNFPGRFSGRQFSNSRSEMNVSTLELGDSALYLCASSTGDRGDEPQHFGDGTRLSIL.

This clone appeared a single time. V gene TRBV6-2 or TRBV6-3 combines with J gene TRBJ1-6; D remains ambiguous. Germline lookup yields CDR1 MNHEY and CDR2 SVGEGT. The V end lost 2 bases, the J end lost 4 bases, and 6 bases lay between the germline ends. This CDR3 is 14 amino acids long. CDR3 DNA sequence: TGTGCCAGCAGTTACGCGGAATATAATTCACCCCTCCACTTT. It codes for CASSYAEYNSPLHF.